These 30 T cell receptor beta chains share one sample of origin, sequenced in a study of siplizumab effects on memory and regulatory T cells. Sequenced by immunoSEQ multiplex PCR; TCRdb stores in-frame clones only, minus some. The sample records 100,000 or so clones, approximately 94% being singletons. The sequenced sample was CD4+ T cells sorted from blood. The receptors shown here come from a human donor in good health.

The gene calls are TRBV4-3 and TRBJ2-5; the match to TRBD2 covers 10 bases. This CDR3 has 17 amino acids. The V segment lost 1 base and the J segment 4 bases; nucleotides outside the gene matches: 9. From germline, CDR1 is LGHNA and CDR2 YSLEER. This CDR3 reads CASSQGTAGGPIETQYF. The CDR3 region has the DNA TGCGCCAGCAGCCAAGGAACAGCGGGAGGGCCTATAGAGACCCAGTACTTC.

This clone was detected once. DNA of the CDR3: TGTGCCAGCAGCCAAAGGACGCGTCCCTATGGCTACACCTTC. Translating gives CASSQRTRPYGYTF. V gene TRBV5-6 combines with J gene TRBJ1-2; D is unclear. The CDR3 has 14 residues. In germline, CDR1 is SGHDT, CDR2 YYEEEE. Trimming took off 4 bases at V and 4 bases at J, with 14 bases between the two ends.

The rearrangement uses TRBV4-2 and TRBJ2-7; D may be TRBD1 or TRBD2 (5 bases each). The germline V gene has CDR1 LGHNA and CDR2 YNFKEQ. V lost 1 base to trimming and J lost 0 bases, with 10 bases between them. The CDR3 is 15 residues long. CDR3: CASSQGAGSSYEQYF. CDR3 sequence (DNA): TGTGCCAGCAGCCAAGGAGCAGGGAGCTCCTACGAGCAGTACTTC.

The V call is TRBV28, the J call TRBJ1-1; unclear D gene. This CDR3 is 14 amino acids long. CDR1 and CDR2 (germline): MDHEN, SYDVKM. The germline V and J ends were trimmed by 10 bases and 0 bases, with 15 bases remaining between them. In nucleotides, the CDR3 is TGTGCCACCCGGGGAGGGCCCTTGAACACTGAAGCTTTCTTT. Encoded protein: CATRGGPLNTEAFF. The whole variable domain, remainder taken from reference TRBV28 and TRBJ1-1, is DVKVTQSSRYLVKRTGEKVFLECVQDMDHENMFWYRQDPGLGLRLIYFSYDVKMKEKGDIPEGYSVSREKKERFSLILESASTNQTSMYLCATRGGPLNTEAFFGQGTRLTVV.

The V and J genes are TRBV2 and TRBJ2-7; TRBD1 matches 9 bases. The CDR3 runs to 14 residues. The J segment lost 2 bases and the V segment lost 6 bases, leaving 5 bases of the junction unmatched. The V gene's germline CDR1 is SNHLY and CDR2 FYNNEI. The CDR3 DNA reads TGTGCCAGCAGGGGGAGGACAGGGGCCTACGAGCAGTACTTC. Translation: CASRGRTGAYEQYF.

V gene TRBV28 combines with J gene TRBJ2-1; no clear D gene. Germline-derived CDR1 and CDR2 are MDHEN and SYDVKM. The CDR3 totals 14 residues. Trimming took off 6 bases at V and 5 bases at J, with 14 bases between the two ends. This CDR3 reads CASSRIGQHNEQFF. Here the CDR3 DNA reads TGTGCCAGCAGCCGAATAGGCCAACACAATGAGCAGTTCTTC.

This clone has a single count. CDR3 sequence reads: CASSRGTWGALPDTQYF. The CDR3 coding sequence is TGTGCCAGCAGCCGCGGGACTTGGGGTGCCCTCCCAGATACGCAGTATTTT. The chain couples TRBV4-2 to TRBJ2-3, with D perhaps matching TRBD2 (6 bases). Per germline, CDR1 LGHNA and CDR2 YNFKEQ. The CDR3 runs 17 residues. With 4 bases removed from V and 4 bases from J, the gap between germline ends came to 21 bases.

This sequence joins TRBV2 and TRBJ2-5; D is unresolved. Near its end, the DNA agrees better with TRBJ2-7, so the J call may be wrong. CDR3 length: 12 amino acids. Germline V CDR1 and CDR2: SNHLY, FYNNEI. The CDR3 DNA is TGTGCCAGCAGTGTGGCAGGATACGAGCAGTACTTC. The encoded protein is CASSVAGYEQYF.

V and J are TRBV7-6 and TRBJ2-7; 8 nucleotides line up with TRBD1. CDR1 is SGHVS and CDR2 is FNYEAQ in the germline V gene. This CDR3 region has 16 residues. After removal of 0 bases from V and 3 bases from J, the junction contained 7 bases not matched to a gene. CDR3 in amino acids: CASSLASAGGFYEQYF. CDR3 coding DNA: TGTGCCAGCAGCTTAGCGTCGGCAGGGGGCTTCTACGAGCAGTACTTC.

The chain couples TRBV6-5 to TRBJ2-1, with D possibly matching TRBD2 (5 bases). The CDR3 is 15 amino acids. Trimming left V 0 bases short and J 7 bases short, with 13 bases between. The germline V gene encodes CDR1 MNHEY and CDR2 SVGAGI. The CDR3 bases are TGTGCCAGCAGTTACTCGACCGCGGGTTCGAATGAGCAGTTCTTC. Encoded protein: CASSYSTAGSNEQFF.

Turning to this clone: The germline gene is not matched at one end of the junction; a read error may be the cause. The chain carries TRBV7-7 and TRBJ2-5; 13 nucleotides align to TRBD2. The CDR3 runs to 16 residues. Germline CDR1 SSHAT, CDR2 FNYEAQ (reference sequence). CDR3 DNA: TGTGCTAGCAGCACCGGACTAGCGGGAGAAGGGGAGACCCAGTACTTC. As protein: CASSTGLAGEGETQYF.

CDR3 in amino acids: CASSPGTGGFTEAFF. CDR3 DNA sequence: TGTGCCAGCAGTCCGGGGACAGGGGGGTTCACTGAAGCTTTCTTT. The chain carries TRBV28 and TRBJ1-1, with 11 bases matching TRBD1. Germline V gives CDR1 MDHEN, CDR2 SYDVKM. The CDR3 has 15 amino acids. J was trimmed by 4 bases and V by 5 bases; bases with no gene match: 6.

The V call is TRBV5-6, the J call TRBJ2-3; D remains ambiguous. Per germline, CDR1 SGHDT and CDR2 YYEEEE. With 0 bases removed from V and 4 bases from J, the gap between germline ends came to 9 bases. The CDR3 is 14 amino acids. The CDR3 DNA reads as TGTGCCAGCAGCTTGGCACTTGTCCCAGATACGCAGTATTTT. This translates into CASSLALVPDTQYF.

This chain connects TRBV20-1 to TRBJ2-7; no reliable D call. Per the germline V gene, CDR1 is DFQATT and CDR2 is SNEGSKA (reference sequence). The CDR3 is 11 amino acids. V gave up 4 bases and J gave up 2 bases, with 6 bases separating them. CDR3 region: CSATQTYEQYF. The CDR3 nucleotides read TGCAGTGCTACACAGACCTACGAGCAGTACTTC.

This chain connects TRBV7-6 to TRBJ2-7, with 9 nucleotides matching TRBD2. This CDR3 has 16 amino acids. Looked up from germline, CDR1 is SGHVS and CDR2 is FNYEAQ. J lost 5 bases, V lost 1 base, and 9 bases had no gene match. In nucleotides, the CDR3 is TGTGCCAGCAGCTTAGGCGGCGGGAGGGCCGGAAACGAGCAGTACTTC. Its protein product is CASSLGGGRAGNEQYF. Drawing the rest from reference TRBV7-6 and TRBJ2-7, the complete variable domain is GAGVSQSPRYKVTKRGQDVALRCDPISGHVSLYWYRQALGQGPEFLTYFNYEAQQDKSGLPNDRFSAERPEGSISTLTIQRTEQRDSAMYRCASSLGGGRAGNEQYFGPGTRLTVT.

The genes are TRBV7-6 and TRBJ1-2; 9 bases line up with TRBD1. V lost 4 bases and J lost 4; bases outside the gene matches: 1. Germline V gives CDR1 SGHVS, CDR2 FNYEAQ. The CDR3 runs 13 residues. This CDR3 is CASSSTGGYGYTF. CDR3 coding DNA: TGTGCCAGCAGCTCGACAGGGGGCTATGGCTACACCTTC.

A single count supports this clone. The rearrangement links TRBV7-2 to TRBJ2-1; possible D gene TRBD2, 5 bases. Deletions cut 6 bases from V and 1 base from J, with 10 bases between. CDR1 and CDR2 from the germline V gene are SGHTA and FQGNSA. This CDR3 contains 14 residues. CDR3: CASRQGRSYNEQFF. Here the CDR3 DNA reads TGTGCCAGCAGACAAGGGAGATCCTACAATGAGCAGTTCTTC.

J is TRBJ2-3 and V is TRBV7-3; D gene unclear. With 3 bases removed from V and 5 bases from J, the gap between germline ends came to 9 bases. This CDR3 contains 13 residues. Germline lookup yields CDR1 SGHTA and CDR2 FQGTGA. The CDR3 reads CASSFSLGDTQYF. DNA of the CDR3: TGTGCCAGCAGCTTCTCCCTGGGAGATACGCAGTATTTT.

This chain uses TRBV27 with TRBJ2-1; 8 bases are a match to TRBD2. The CDR3 totals 17 residues. Germline CDR1 and CDR2: MNHEY and SMNVEV (reference sequence). Trimming took 5 bases from V and 0 from J; bases not matched to a gene: 9. The CDR3 spells CASSASLAASSYNEQFF. CDR3 coding DNA: TGTGCCAGCAGTGCCTCACTAGCGGCGAGCTCCTACAATGAGCAGTTCTTC.

The chain has TRBV5-1 and TRBJ1-5; D possibly corresponds to TRBD1 (6 bases). Trimming removed 4 bases from V and 7 bases from J, with 18 bases in between. CDR3 length: 15 residues. The V gene's germline CDR1 is SGHRS and CDR2 YFSETQ. The CDR3 region has the DNA TGCGCCAGCAGCCCTATACAGGGCGGAGGCCAGCCCCAGCATTTT. Amino acids: CASSPIQGGGQPQHF.

The chain couples TRBV27 to TRBJ1-1; D unresolved. The CDR3 is made up of 11 amino acids. The germline V and J ends were trimmed by 3 bases and 11 bases, with 10 bases remaining between them. CDR1 MNHEY and CDR2 SMNVEV come from the germline V gene (reference sequence). The CDR3 region is CASSFKGSAFF. CDR3 nucleotide sequence: TGTGCCAGCAGTTTTAAGGGCTCTGCTTTCTTT.

The chain joins TRBV30 to TRBJ2-7; a weak D match, TRBD1 (7 bases). Trimming stripped 4 bases from V and 1 base from J, with 8 bases between. The germline gives CDR1 GTSNPN, CDR2 SVGIG (reference sequence). The CDR3 runs to 12 residues. The CDR3 is CAWTGGSYEQYF. The CDR3, as DNA: TGTGCCTGGACAGGGGGGTCCTACGAGCAGTACTTC.

The gene calls are TRBV15 and TRBJ2-1; no reliable D call. V lost 1 base and J lost 13, with 11 bases in between. The CDR3 runs to 12 residues. Germline CDR1 LNHNV, CDR2 YYDKDF (reference sequence). In DNA, the CDR3 is TGTGCCACCAGCAGAGCGGACGGCCCTCAGTTCTTC. Residues: CATSRADGPQFF.

The chain employs TRBV11-3 and TRBJ1-1; D remains ambiguous. The CDR3 totals 11 residues. Trimming shortened V by 1 base and J by 9 bases, and 6 bases separated the two germline ends. CDR1 is SGHNT and CDR2 is YENEEA in the germline V gene. This chain's CDR3 is CASSLGAQAFF. The CDR3 DNA follows: TGTGCCAGCAGCTTAGGGGCCCAAGCTTTCTTT. Looking up the rest from reference TRBV11-3 and TRBJ1-1 gives the full variable domain: EAGVVQSPRYKIIEKKQPVAFWCNPISGHNTLYWYLQNLGQGPELLIRYENEEAVDDSQLPKDRFSAERLKGVDSTLKIQPAELGDSAVYLCASSLGAQAFFGQGTRLTVV.

The chain links TRBV9 to TRBJ2-3, with 9 bases fitting TRBD2. The junction had 6 bases not matched to a gene; V was cut back by 0 bases and J by 4 bases. Germline V lookup: CDR1 SGDLS, CDR2 YYNGEE. CDR3 length: 16 residues. CDR3 protein: CASSVGVAGAPDTQYF. DNA for the CDR3: TGTGCCAGCAGCGTAGGGGTAGCGGGAGCCCCAGATACGCAGTATTTT.

This rearrangement joins TRBV18 to TRBJ2-3; D remains unclear. CDR1 and CDR2 (germline): KGHSH, LQKENI. This CDR3 has 14 residues. V lost 4 bases to trimming and J lost 2 bases, with 10 bases between them. The CDR3 sequence: CASSRAAATDTQYF. The CDR3 region has the DNA TGTGCCAGCTCACGCGCAGCAGCCACAGATACGCAGTATTTT.

The chain recombines TRBV7-2 with TRBJ1-1, with 7 positions matching TRBD1. The V and J ends lost 3 bases and 0 bases, in that order; junction bases with no gene match: 4. CDR1 is SGHTA and CDR2 is FQGNSA in the germline V gene. The CDR3 sequence is 15 residues long. The CDR3, as DNA: TGTGCCAGCAGCTTTGCGGGACAGCTGAACACTGAAGCTTTCTTT. Its protein product is CASSFAGQLNTEAFF.

The J gene is TRBJ1-2, the V gene TRBV2; perhaps TRBD1 as D (5 bases). Trimming cost V 4 bases and J 4 bases, with 7 bases left between them. Germline CDR1 is SNHLY and CDR2 is FYNNEI. The CDR3 length is 12 residues. The CDR3 DNA follows: TGTGCCAGCAGTGGGGGGTCCTATGGCTACACCTTC. It yields the protein CASSGGSYGYTF.

This chain links TRBV9 with TRBJ1-5; 7 nucleotides agree with TRBD1. The CDR3 extends over 15 amino acids. V lost 3 bases to trimming and J lost 7 bases; unmatched junction nucleotides: 10. Germline lookup yields CDR1 SGDLS and CDR2 YYNGEE. CDR3 in DNA: TGTGCCAGCAGCGAGCGGACAGGTCACGGGCAGCCCCAGCATTTT. It is translated as CASSERTGHGQPQHF.

For the CDR3, the DNA is TGCAGTGCTAGGCGGGACTACGAGCAGTACTTC. It codes for CSARRDYEQYF. V gene TRBV20-1 combines with J gene TRBJ2-7; D is perhaps TRBD2 (6 bases). Trimming pared 3 bases from V and 3 bases from J, leaving 6 bases between. This CDR3 contains 11 residues. CDR1 and CDR2 (germline): DFQATT, SNEGSKA (reference sequence).